This T cell receptor beta chain was identified in a study of T cells in Graves' hyperthyroidism and ophthalmopathy (dated by TCRdb to between 2018 and 2021). With regard to the full study: Peripheral blood was sampled at the time of initial diagnosis, prior to any treatment. The 75 to 100 discovery patients were randomly split 7:3 into training and test sets. TCR V-J signatures able to tell the groups apart were searched for in a discovery cohort of 90 to 100 patients, of whom 43 had Graves' ophthalmopathy and under 65 had stable Graves' hyperthyroidism. An independent validation cohort of around 19 hyperthyroidism patients and 17 patients who later progressed to ophthalmopathy tested prospective prediction of ophthalmopathy. After sampling, hyperthyroidism patients received methimazole starting at 30 mg daily, and ophthalmopathy patients received high-dose intravenous methylprednisolone. The paper describes TCR Vbeta CDR3 sequencing of around 140 peripheral blood samples, made up of 40 to 45 ophthalmopathy patients, approximately 73 hyperthyroidism patients and roughly 17 progressor patients. In about 6 Graves' hyperthyroidism patients, the study also compared T-cell repertoires from thyroid tissue with T-cell repertoires from blood.

At least ten counts were recorded for this clonotype. The antigen it binds to is not known. No per-base quality is available; no much larger clone lies one base away. The TCR beta CDR3 regions were amplified from RNA transcripts. A first-round RT-PCR of the TCR CDR3 used the HTBI primer set with the Qiagen OneStep RT-PCR kit. Libraries were constructed in a second round of multiplex PCR, after which size selection and purification were carried out. Paired-end sequencing of the libraries was performed with 100 bp reads on an Illumina HiSeq2000. In the authors' own workflow: SOAPnuke was used to process the raw data, removing reads that contained adapters or uncalled bases, had a mean Phred below 15, or lacked an exact match to the constant primer or identifier. High-quality paired reads were merged using COPE v1.2.5, and each unique nucleotide sequence was defined as a clonotype. MiTCR v1.1 was used to align the clonotypes against IMGT TRBV, TRBD and TRBJ reference segments. The analysis included only V-J combinations with a frequency above 0.0001, which together covered 99% to 99.2% of the repertoires. A TCS score was defined as the ratio of F50 (clonal expansion) to E x V (chaos), with BLOSUM62-based TCRdist applied between CDR3 peptides within each V-J. Welch's t-statistics and random forest reduced 500 to 650 V-J features to around 14, which were used in a naive Bayes classifier (R e1071). Through fastp at Q25 and MiXCR, TCRdb rebuilt clones from the public reads, retaining in-frame beta chains. Entries are consolidated by CDR3 protein sequence, retaining the most common genes and DNA. TCRdb, rather than the study authors, made the V and J calls. This sample holds more than 300,000 distinct CDR3 sequences; about 15% were observed only once. Of the sample, approximately 10% falls within the top ten clones.

The investigation overall reported the following: No statistical method was used to fix the sample size in advance, and group allocation was not hidden from the investigators. Ophthalmopathy was separated from stable hyperthyroidism by a 13 V-J signature model, with around 90% sensitivity and about 81% specificity obtained in cross-validation and 80%/75% obtained in testing. In validation, the model predicted progression to ophthalmopathy a median of about 6.5 months before onset, with roughly 70% sensitivity and 72.22% specificity. Most expanded thyroid clonotypes (frequency above 0.001) were also detected in blood, suggesting blood repertoires may reflect thyroid immune responses.

Graves' hyperthyroidism was defined as stable when no progression to ophthalmopathy occurred over 18 months of follow-up. Hyperthyroidism patients were newly diagnosed, with disease duration under 2 months, and aged 18 to 65 years. Patients with uncontrolled infections, other autoimmune diseases, pregnancy or lactation were excluded. Diagnoses were based on clinical symptoms, serum thyroxine and TRAb, thyroid ultrasound and orbital computed tomography. PBMCs were isolated from about 9.2 ml of fresh peripheral blood by Ficoll-Paque density gradient centrifugation. Trizol reagent was used to extract total RNA, and RNA quality was then checked on an Agilent 2100 Bioanalyzer. The receptor was isolated from a woman in her sixties or seventies with Graves' hyperthyroidism. The sample was blood.

The sequence in DNA is TGTGCCACCAGTGATCCCGGGACTCAAGAGACCCAGTACTTC. Translated, this is CATSDPGTQETQYF. The sequence joins TRBV24-1 to TRBJ2-5; TRBD2 might be the D gene, on 6 matching bases. Between the V and J ends, shortened by 3 bases and 2 bases respectively, the junction contains 9 bases. The CDR3 sequence holds 14 residues, the cysteine and phenylalanine included. Only the CDR3 DNA stays, 42 bases, in frame from base 1. CDR1 and CDR2 (KGHDR, SFDVKD) derive from the germline V gene.